This is a list of T cell receptor beta chains from one sample in a study of shared clonotypes between healthy human individuals. Clones were read by immunoSEQ multiplex PCR, and TCRdb kept only the in-frame ones, dropping some. The sample shows approximately 980,000 clones, about three quarters of them seen only once. Specimen: memory CD4+ T cells sorted from blood. These receptors originate from a man aged 18 to 30 in good health. Each CDR3 is given with its conserved first and last residue. D genes are given only for firm matches. Clone sizes are given selectively: once, few, many, or a class where the clone is expanded.

v_gene: TRBV4-1; d_gene: TRBD2; abundance: NA; j_gene: TRBJ2-5; CDR3nt: TGCGCCAGCAGCCAAGACCGGGACTACCAGACCCAGTACTTC; CDR3aa: CASSQDRDYQTQYF
v_gene: TRBV21-1; d_gene: NA; abundance: NA; j_gene: TRBJ2-2; CDR3nt: TGTGCCAGCAGCACCCGGGGACTATTCACCGGGGAGCTGTTTTTT; CDR3aa: CASSTRGLFTGELFF
v_gene: TRBV9; d_gene: TRBD2; abundance: NA; j_gene: TRBJ2-5; CDR3nt: TGTGCCAGCAGCGGGGGACTATTCCAAGAGACCCAGTACTTC; CDR3aa: CASSGGLFQETQYF
v_gene: TRBV30; d_gene: TRBD1; abundance: NA; j_gene: TRBJ1-1; CDR3nt: TGTGCCTGGGCAGGGGGCGCGAACACTGAAGCTTTCTTT; CDR3aa: CAWAGGANTEAFF
v_gene: TRBV30; d_gene: TRBD2; abundance: NA; j_gene: TRBJ2-1; CDR3nt: TGTGCCTGGAGTGTAATTAGCGGGATATACAATGAGCAGTTCTTC; CDR3aa: CAWSVISGIYNEQFF
v_gene: TRBV7-2; d_gene: NA; abundance: once; j_gene: TRBJ2-7; CDR3nt: TGTGCCAGCAGCGCCTGGGAGACAGGAACCTACGAGCAGTACTTC; CDR3aa: CASSAWETGTYEQYF
v_gene: TRBV5-1; d_gene: NA; abundance: NA; j_gene: TRBJ2-7; CDR3nt: TGCGCCAGCAGCTCGCTGGACGAGACAGGCGTCTCCTACGAGCAGTACTTC; CDR3aa: CASSSLDETGVSYEQYF
v_gene: TRBV10-3; d_gene: NA; abundance: NA; j_gene: TRBJ2-1; CDR3nt: TGTGCCATCAGTCCCAACCCCCGGGGAAATGAGCAGTTCTTC; CDR3aa: CAISPNPRGNEQFF
v_gene: TRBV11-2; d_gene: NA; abundance: NA; j_gene: TRBJ2-1; CDR3nt: TGTGCCAGCAGCCCACCGGGGACTGCCGGGAGTAGGTTAAATGAGCAGTTCTTC; CDR3aa: CASSPPGTAGSRLNEQFF
v_gene: TRBV10-1; d_gene: TRBD1; abundance: few; j_gene: TRBJ2-2; CDR3nt: TGCGCCAGCAAGGGGGCTGAAAACACCGGGGAGCTGTTTTTT; CDR3aa: CASKGAENTGELFF
v_gene: TRBV6-6; d_gene: NA; abundance: NA; j_gene: TRBJ2-7; CDR3nt: TGTGCCAGCAGTGCGGATACCTACGAGCAGTACTTC; CDR3aa: CASSADTYEQYF
v_gene: TRBV5-8; d_gene: NA; abundance: NA; j_gene: TRBJ2-1; CDR3nt: TGTGCCAGCAGCCAAGAGATACAGGGTAGCTCCTACAATGAGCAGTTCTTC; CDR3aa: CASSQEIQGSSYNEQFF
v_gene: TRBV7-3; d_gene: NA; abundance: NA; j_gene: TRBJ1-6; CDR3nt: TGTGCCAGCAGCTTAAGGGGGCAGTCGGGTTCACCCCTCCACTTT; CDR3aa: CASSLRGQSGSPLHF
v_gene: TRBV6-1; d_gene: TRBD1; abundance: NA; j_gene: TRBJ2-2; CDR3nt: TGTGCCAGCTTCACCCGGGACAGACAAGGCGGGGAGCTGTTTTTT; CDR3aa: CASFTRDRQGGELFF
v_gene: TRBV5-1; d_gene: NA; abundance: NA; j_gene: TRBJ2-5; CDR3nt: TGCGCCAGCAGCCGCGGTTCGTTGGAGACCCAGTACTTC; CDR3aa: CASSRGSLETQYF
v_gene: TRBV28; d_gene: TRBD1; abundance: NA; j_gene: TRBJ1-2; CDR3nt: TGTGCCAGCACCTCCCGACAGGGGAGTAACTATGGCTACACCTTC; CDR3aa: CASTSRQGSNYGYTF
v_gene: TRBV7-9; d_gene: NA; abundance: NA; j_gene: TRBJ2-6; CDR3nt: TGTGCCAGCAGCTCGTCCCGTTCATCTGGGGCCAACGTCCTGACTTTC; CDR3aa: CASSSSRSSGANVLTF
v_gene: TRBV30; d_gene: NA; abundance: NA; j_gene: TRBJ1-6; CDR3nt: TGTGCCTGGAGGACTGTGAGTTCACCCCTCCACTTT; CDR3aa: CAWRTVSSPLHF
v_gene: TRBV30; d_gene: NA; abundance: NA; j_gene: TRBJ1-6; CDR3nt: TGTGCCTGGACCCCGGGACCGGGTTCACCCCTCCACTTT; CDR3aa: CAWTPGPGSPLHF
v_gene: TRBV18; d_gene: NA; abundance: NA; j_gene: TRBJ2-7; CDR3nt: TGTGCCAGCTCACCACCGGTGTCACGGGTGTACGAGCAGTACTTC; CDR3aa: CASSPPVSRVYEQYF
v_gene: TRBV18; d_gene: NA; abundance: NA; j_gene: TRBJ2-5; CDR3nt: TGTGCCAGCTCACCAGTCGCCCGGGGGGAGACCCAGTACTTC; CDR3aa: CASSPVARGETQYF
v_gene: TRBV7-2; d_gene: NA; abundance: NA; j_gene: TRBJ2-7; CDR3nt: TGTGCCAGCAGCGCTCTAGTAAGCTCCTACGAGCAGTACTTC; CDR3aa: CASSALVSSYEQYF
v_gene: TRBV6-5; d_gene: NA; abundance: NA; j_gene: TRBJ2-4; CDR3nt: TGTGCCAGCAGTTACAGGGAAGCAAACATTCAGTACTTC; CDR3aa: CASSYREANIQYF
v_gene: TRBV28; d_gene: TRBD1; abundance: NA; j_gene: TRBJ1-1; CDR3nt: TGTGCCAGCAGGAGGACAGGCGGCGAGCCTGAAGCTTTCTTT; CDR3aa: CASRRTGGEPEAFF
v_gene: TRBV5-6; d_gene: TRBD1; abundance: NA; j_gene: TRBJ2-5; CDR3nt: TGTGCCAGCAGCTTATACAATGACAGGGGCTGGGAGACCCAGTACTTC; CDR3aa: CASSLYNDRGWETQYF
v_gene: TRBV6-1; d_gene: NA; abundance: many; j_gene: TRBJ2-3; CDR3nt: TGTGCCAGCGGTCGGCAGGGTATTGATACGCAGTATTTT; CDR3aa: CASGRQGIDTQYF
v_gene: TRBV4-2; d_gene: NA; abundance: NA; j_gene: TRBJ1-1; CDR3nt: TGTGCCAGCAGCCCAGGAGGTCCCGTCCGAACCCCCACTGGGCCACTGGCGGAAGCTTTCTTT; CDR3aa: CASSPGGPVRTPTGPLAEAFF
v_gene: TRBV7-9; d_gene: NA; abundance: NA; j_gene: TRBJ1-5; CDR3nt: TGTGCCAGCAGCACAGGGTTTCAGCCCCAGCATTTT; CDR3aa: CASSTGFQPQHF
v_gene: TRBV5-1; d_gene: NA; abundance: NA; j_gene: TRBJ2-2; CDR3nt: TGCGCCAGCAGCCGTAGCGTCGCGAACACCGGGGAGCTGTTTTTT; CDR3aa: CASSRSVANTGELFF
v_gene: TRBV5-1; d_gene: TRBD1; abundance: NA; j_gene: TRBJ2-5; CDR3nt: TGCGCCAGCAGCTTGGATGGGACAGGACAAGAGACCCAGTACTTC; CDR3aa: CASSLDGTGQETQYF
v_gene: TRBV5-1; d_gene: TRBD1; abundance: NA; j_gene: TRBJ2-7; CDR3nt: TGCGCCAGCAGCACCCGGGACAGGGCCTACGAGCAGTACTTC; CDR3aa: CASSTRDRAYEQYF
v_gene: TRBV5-7; d_gene: NA; abundance: NA; j_gene: TRBJ2-2; CDR3nt: TGTGCCAGCAGCTTGGGACCCGGGGGGCCGGCCGGGGAGCTGTTTTTT; CDR3aa: CASSLGPGGPAGELFF
v_gene: TRBV7-8; d_gene: TRBD2; abundance: NA; j_gene: TRBJ2-1; CDR3nt: TGTGCCAGCAGCTTGACTAGCGGGAGTCGGGGTGAGCAGTTCTTC; CDR3aa: CASSLTSGSRGEQFF
v_gene: TRBV10-3; d_gene: NA; abundance: NA; j_gene: TRBJ1-2; CDR3nt: TGTGCCATCAGCGGGGGACCAGACTATGGCTACACCTTC; CDR3aa: CAISGGPDYGYTF
v_gene: TRBV13; d_gene: TRBD2; abundance: NA; j_gene: TRBJ2-2; CDR3nt: TGTGCCAGCACCCCGTCCGAGGGACTAGCGGGGGCTCCCACCGGGGAGCTGTTTTTT; CDR3aa: CASTPSEGLAGAPTGELFF
v_gene: TRBV27; d_gene: NA; abundance: NA; j_gene: TRBJ2-7; CDR3nt: TGTGCCACCAAACTAACCCAGGGAACTGGGCAGTACTTC; CDR3aa: CATKLTQGTGQYF
v_gene: TRBV29-1; d_gene: TRBD1; abundance: NA; j_gene: TRBJ2-3; CDR3nt: TGCAGCGCCAGACAGGGGGCCACAGATACGCAGTATTTT; CDR3aa: CSARQGATDTQYF
v_gene: TRBV10-3; d_gene: NA; abundance: few; j_gene: TRBJ2-3; CDR3nt: TGTGCCATCAGTGAGGGCGGGGATACGCAGTATTTT; CDR3aa: CAISEGGDTQYF
v_gene: TRBV1; d_gene: NA; abundance: few; j_gene: TRBJ1-2; CDR3nt: TGCACCAGCAGCCACATTACCACAGGTCTAAGATGTGGCTACACCTTC; CDR3aa: CTSSHITTGLRCGYTF
v_gene: TRBV9; d_gene: TRBD2; abundance: once; j_gene: TRBJ2-1; CDR3nt: TGTGCCAGCAGCTTCCGGCCAGGGGGGACTAGCGTGCATGAGCAGTTCTTC; CDR3aa: CASSFRPGGTSVHEQFF
v_gene: TRBV7-9; d_gene: TRBD1; abundance: NA; j_gene: TRBJ1-2; CDR3nt: TGTGCCAGCAGCCGAATCTTGGAGCGGACAGGGGATGGCTACACCTTC; CDR3aa: CASSRILERTGDGYTF
v_gene: TRBV14; d_gene: NA; abundance: once; j_gene: TRBJ1-1; CDR3nt: TGTGCCAGCAGCCCGATGGGACTGTTGAACACTGAAGCTTTCTTT; CDR3aa: CASSPMGLLNTEAFF